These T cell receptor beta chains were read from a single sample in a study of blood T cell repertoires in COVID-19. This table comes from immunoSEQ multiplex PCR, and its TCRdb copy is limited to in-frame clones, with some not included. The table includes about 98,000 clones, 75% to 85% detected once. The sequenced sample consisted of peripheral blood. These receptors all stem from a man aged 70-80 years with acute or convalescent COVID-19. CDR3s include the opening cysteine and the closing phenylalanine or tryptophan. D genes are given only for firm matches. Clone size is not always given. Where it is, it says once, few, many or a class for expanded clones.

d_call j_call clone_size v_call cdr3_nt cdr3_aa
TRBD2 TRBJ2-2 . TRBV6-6 TGTGCCAGCCATATAGCGGGAGGCCTCACCGGGGAGCTGTTTTTT CASHIAGGLTGELFF
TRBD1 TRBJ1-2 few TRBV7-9 TGTGCCAGCAGCTTCATGAGTTTAAGGACAGGCTTAGGCGGCTACACCTTC CASSFMSLRTGLGGYTF
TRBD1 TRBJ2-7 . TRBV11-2 TGTGCCAGCAGCCCGCGGACAGGGTGGTTATACGAGCAGTACTTC CASSPRTGWLYEQYF
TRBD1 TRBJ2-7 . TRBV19 TGTGCCAGTAGTCCTTTGAGAGGGGCCGGGACAGGGGCCTACGAGCAGTACTTC CASSPLRGAGTGAYEQYF
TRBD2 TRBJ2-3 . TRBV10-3 TGTGCCATCAGTCGGCTAGCGGGAGGGGGGCCAGATACGCAGTATTTT CAISRLAGGGPDTQYF
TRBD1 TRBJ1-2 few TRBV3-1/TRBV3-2 TGTGCCAGCAGCCGGGACAGGGGGGACTATGGCTACACCTTC CASSRDRGDYGYTF
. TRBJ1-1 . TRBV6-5 TGTGCCAGCAGTTACTCCCCTTGGAACACTGAAGCTTTCTTT CASSYSPWNTEAFF
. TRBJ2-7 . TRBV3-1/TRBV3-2 TGTGCCAGCAGCCCCTCGAGAGCCTACGAGCAGTACTTC CASSPSRAYEQYF
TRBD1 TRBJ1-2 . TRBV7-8 TGTGCCAGCAGCCCGACAGGGTATGGCTACACCTTC CASSPTGYGYTF
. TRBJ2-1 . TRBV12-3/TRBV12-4 TGTGCCAGCAGTTATGCGGGGGCTGGTGAGCAGTTCTTC CASSYAGAGEQFF
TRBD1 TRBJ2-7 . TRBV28 TGTGCCAGCAGACGGTCCGGGACAGCGACCTACGAGCAGTACTTC CASRRSGTATYEQYF
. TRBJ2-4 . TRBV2 TGTGCCAGCAGTGAAGCGCGCGGAGGAAACATTCAGTACTTC CASSEARGGNIQYF
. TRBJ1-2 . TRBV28 TGTGCCAGCTCTCTCCGACAGCGTCCAGGCTATGGCTACACCTTC CASSLRQRPGYGYTF
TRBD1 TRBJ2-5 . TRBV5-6 TGTGCCAGCAGCTTGGAAGGACAGGGGATTGTCCAAGAGACCCAGTACTTC CASSLEGQGIVQETQYF
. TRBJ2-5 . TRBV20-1 TGCAGTGCTCGCGGGGAAGAGACCCAGTACTTC CSARGEETQYF
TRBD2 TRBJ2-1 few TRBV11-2 TGTGCCAGCAGACTAGCGGGTCTCTCCTACAATGAGCAGTTCTTC CASRLAGLSYNEQFF
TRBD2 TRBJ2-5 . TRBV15 TGTGCCACCAGCAGAGATCTCGGGACTACCCAAGAGACCCAGTACTTC CATSRDLGTTQETQYF
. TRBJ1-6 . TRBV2 TGTGCCAGCAGTGAAGGTCTGACAGATAATTCACCCCTCCACTTT CASSEGLTDNSPLHF
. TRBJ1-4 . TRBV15 TGTGCCACCAGCAGGGCGGGGCTCCATCAAGGAGGTGAAAAACTGTTTTTT CATSRAGLHQGGEKLFF
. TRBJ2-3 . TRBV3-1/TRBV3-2 TGTGCCAGCAGCCAAGATACGACTAGTGAGGGGGATACGCAGTATTTT CASSQDTTSEGDTQYF
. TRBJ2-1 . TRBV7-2 TGTGCCAGCAGCTTAGCCGGGGTCAACAATGAGCAGTTCTTC CASSLAGVNNEQFF
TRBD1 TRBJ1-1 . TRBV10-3 TGTGCCATCAGTGAGCCCCGGACAGGGGAGAACACTGAAGCTTTCTTT CAISEPRTGENTEAFF
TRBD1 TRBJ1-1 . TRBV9 TGTGCCAGCAGCCCCCAGACAGGGTTGAACACTGAAGCTTTCTTT CASSPQTGLNTEAFF
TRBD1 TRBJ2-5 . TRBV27 TGTGCCAGCAGTCCGCTCGGGACAGGCTTTGGGACCCAGTACTTC CASSPLGTGFGTQYF
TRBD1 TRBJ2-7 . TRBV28 TGTGCCAGCCTCGGACAGGGGTGGGAGCAGTACTTC CASLGQGWEQYF
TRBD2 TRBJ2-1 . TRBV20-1 TGCAGTGTCTCTAGCGGCCATGAGCAGTTCTTC CSVSSGHEQFF
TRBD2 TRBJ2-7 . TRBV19 TGTGCCAGTAGTATAGGACTAGCGGCGGCGGGCTACGAGCAGTACTTC CASSIGLAAAGYEQYF
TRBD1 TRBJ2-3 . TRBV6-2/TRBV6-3 TGTGCCAGCAGCCCATTGGGACAGGGGCCGCTCACAGATACGCAGTATTTT CASSPLGQGPLTDTQYF
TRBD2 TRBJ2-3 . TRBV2 TGTGCCAGAGAAGCGGGGCACACAGATACGCAGTATTTT CAREAGHTDTQYF
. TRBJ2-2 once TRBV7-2 TGTGCCAGCAGCTTAACACGGGGGAACACCGGGGAGCTGTTTTTT CASSLTRGNTGELFF
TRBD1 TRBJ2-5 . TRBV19 TGTGCCAGTAGTACTCCGGGACAGGGGATTAAAGAGACCCAGTACTTC CASSTPGQGIKETQYF
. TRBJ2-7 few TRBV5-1 TGCGCCAGCAGCTTGGAGACTAGCTACGAGCAGTACTTC CASSLETSYEQYF
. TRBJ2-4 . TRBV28 TGTGCCAGCAGTTTAAGGCTAGGAGGGTACATTCAGTACTTC CASSLRLGGYIQYF
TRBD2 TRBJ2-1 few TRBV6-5 TGTGCCAGCAGTTACTCGGGAGGGCCCTACAATGAGCAGTTCTTC CASSYSGGPYNEQFF
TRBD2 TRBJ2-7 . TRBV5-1 TGCGCCAGCAGCTTGGGACTAGCGGGAGAGGGGGAGCAGTACTTC CASSLGLAGEGEQYF
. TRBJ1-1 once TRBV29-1 TGCAGCGGACAGACCGGGAACACTGAAGCTTTCTTT CSGQTGNTEAFF
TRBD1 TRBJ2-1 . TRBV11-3 TGTGCCAGCAGCCCCACAGTCCGGGACAGGCAGTTCTTC CASSPTVRDRQFF